Below, 23 T cell receptor beta chains from the same sample are listed, as sequenced in a study of T cell clones after liver transplantation. Generated by immunoSEQ multiplex PCR, the TCRdb table keeps only in-frame clones and is missing some. Among 99,000 or so clones listed, 75% to 85% were seen once. The sequences come from CD4+ T cells from blood, collected before liver transplant. The receptors derive from a human donor who received a liver transplant.

The rearrangement links TRBV5-1 to TRBJ2-5; 9 nucleotides match TRBD2. V dropped 1 base and J dropped 3; count of bases not matched to a gene: 1. Germline loops: CDR1 SGHRS, CDR2 YFSETQ. The CDR3 runs to 14 residues. The CDR3 region is CASSLIAGEETQYF. The CDR3 DNA is TGCGCCAGCAGCTTGATAGCGGGAGAAGAGACCCAGTACTTC. Combining the CDR3 with reference TRBV5-1 and TRBJ2-5 gives the whole variable domain KAGVTQTPRYLIKTRGQQVTLSCSPISGHRSVSWYQQTPGQGLQFLFEYFSETQRNKGNFPGRFSGRQFSNSRSEMNVSTLELGDSALYLCASSLIAGEETQYFGPGTRLLVL.

The V call is TRBV5-1, the J call TRBJ2-1; TRBD1 matches at 8 bases. With 4 bases clipped from V and 0 bases from J, the junction kept 6 bases outside the gene matches. From germline, CDR1 is SGHRS and CDR2 YFSETQ. This CDR3 is built from 16 residues. The CDR3 spells CASSPDRASSYNEQFF. The CDR3 DNA sequence: TGCGCCAGCAGCCCGGACAGGGCAAGCTCCTACAATGAGCAGTTCTTC.

The J gene is TRBJ2-7, the V gene TRBV9, with D unresolved. V was pared by 0 bases and J by 0 bases, with 10 bases between. This CDR3 contains 15 residues. Germline CDR1 and CDR2: SGDLS and YYNGEE. In DNA, the CDR3 is TGTGCCAGCAGCGTAGGCCTTCCCAGCTCCTACGAGCAGTACTTC. Translating it yields CASSVGLPSSYEQYF.

The CDR3 DNA follows: TGTGCCAGCAGCAGATCAGCTAGCGGGAGGCTCTCCTACGAGCAGTACTTC. Translation gives CASSRSASGRLSYEQYF. The chain links TRBV21-1 to TRBJ2-7; TRBD2 was called by the table and not checked on the DNA. TRBV21-1 is noted as a pseudogene. The CDR3 runs 17 residues.

The chain recombines TRBV7-2 with TRBJ2-7; D not certain. In germline, CDR1 is SGHTA, CDR2 FQGNSA. The CDR3 runs to 15 residues. V gave up 7 bases and J gave up 0 bases, with 16 bases separating them. The chain's CDR3 is CASIPLGLSSYEQYF. The CDR3 region has the DNA TGTGCCAGCATCCCCCTTGGTCTGAGCTCCTACGAGCAGTACTTC.

Concerning this clone: A much larger clone lies a single base off, so this may be a read error. The chain recombines TRBV18 with TRBJ1-1; possible D gene TRBD1, 6 bases. CDR1 KGHSH and CDR2 LQKENI come from the germline V gene. This CDR3 contains 15 residues. V lost 2 bases and J lost 2, with 12 bases in between. Written as DNA, the CDR3 is TGTGCCAGCTCACCATTGACAGGCGATAACACTGAAGCTTTCTTT. It encodes CASSPLTGDNTEAFF.

V and J are TRBV5-1 and TRBJ2-1, with 12 nucleotides matching TRBD2. Germline CDR1 reads SGHRS; CDR2 reads YFSETQ. Losses at the gene ends were 1 base for V and 7 bases for J; bases not matched to a gene: 6. This CDR3 is built from 16 residues. The CDR3 DNA sequence: TGCGCCAGCAGCTTGCCGACTAGCGGGGGAAGTAATGAGCAGTTCTTC. The encoded protein is CASSLPTSGGSNEQFF.

The genes are TRBV19 and TRBJ1-2; D gene ambiguous. From germline, CDR1 is LNHDA and CDR2 SQIVND (reference sequence). Trimming shortened V by 7 bases and J by 4 bases, and 16 bases separated the two germline ends. CDR3 size: 14 residues. The CDR3 spells CASKEAQAAYGYTF. The CDR3, as DNA: TGTGCCAGTAAAGAAGCCCAGGCGGCCTATGGCTACACCTTC.

Sample share makes this clone medium-sized. The chain combines TRBV10-1 with TRBJ1-3, with D hard to call. This CDR3 has 12 amino acids. Trimming removed 8 bases at V and 0 bases at J, with 5 bases between. The germline CDR1 and CDR2 sequences are WNHNN and SYGVQD (reference sequence). Here the CDR3 DNA reads TGCGCCAGCGGTAGCTCTGGAAACACCATATATTTT. Translating gives CASGSSGNTIYF.

The chain employs TRBV7-2 and TRBJ1-5; the match to TRBD1 covers 8 bases. The V gene's germline CDR1 is SGHTA and CDR2 FQGNSA. Unmatched junction bases numbered 9, after V lost 8 bases and J lost 0 bases. The CDR3 spans 16 residues. Here the CDR3 reads CASGAGTGHSNQPQHF. CDR3 nucleotide sequence: TGTGCCAGCGGAGCCGGGACAGGCCATAGCAATCAGCCCCAGCATTTT.

J is TRBJ1-4 and V is TRBV19, with a tentative D call TRBD1 (5 bases). The CDR3 length is 15 residues. Germline loops: CDR1 LNHDA, CDR2 SQIVND (reference sequence). The germline V and J ends were trimmed by 7 bases and 3 bases, with 15 bases remaining between them. Here the CDR3 DNA reads TGTGCCAGTATGACGCCGGGACGGCCTAATGAAAAACTGTTTTTT. The encoded protein is CASMTPGRPNEKLFF.

The rearrangement uses TRBV7-2 and TRBJ2-2; tentatively, D is TRBD1 (5 bases). Germline CDR1 reads SGHTA; CDR2 reads FQGNSA. The V end was cut by 2 bases, the J end by 8 bases, with 9 bases between. The CDR3 contains 13 residues. The CDR3 loop is CASSLQGSGELFF. The CDR3 bases are TGTGCCAGCAGCTTACAGGGTTCTGGGGAGCTGTTTTTT.

This chain connects TRBV27 to TRBJ1-2; D remains unclear. Trimming shortened V by 7 bases and J by 4 bases, and 16 bases separated the two germline ends. The CDR3 has 14 residues. Germline CDR1 reads MNHEY; CDR2 reads SMNVEV (reference sequence). CDR3 sequence (DNA): TGTGCCAGCACTACCCTCGGGAGTCCCTATGGCTACACCTTC. This codes for CASTTLGSPYGYTF.

This clone is a singleton in its sample. The rearrangement joins TRBV27 to TRBJ1-1; D uncertain. Looked up from germline, CDR1 is MNHEY and CDR2 is SMNVEV (reference sequence). This CDR3 has 15 amino acids. V shed 5 bases and J shed 0 bases, with 13 bases lying between them. The chain's CDR3 is CASSTAGVLNTEAFF. The DNA for the CDR3 is TGTGCCAGCAGTACCGCAGGAGTTTTGAACACTGAAGCTTTCTTT.

The chain combines TRBV7-8 with TRBJ2-7; D is ambiguous. The V gene lost 1 base and the J gene lost 2 bases, with 15 bases spanning the gap. Germline CDR1 and CDR2: SGHVS and FQNEAQ. The CDR3 has 16 residues. The CDR3 coding sequence is TGTGCCAGCAGCTTAGTGGCTCTTGGCAGAGCCTACGAGCAGTACTTC. It codes for CASSLVALGRAYEQYF.

This clone was seen a single time. V gene TRBV20-1 combines with J gene TRBJ1-1; D is unresolved. Per germline, CDR1 DFQATT and CDR2 SNEGSKA (reference sequence). The V gene lost 4 bases and the J gene lost 10 bases, with 10 bases spanning the gap. CDR3 length: 10 residues. The CDR3 bases are TGCAGTGCTAACCCGCCCGGAGCTTTCTTT. Protein product: CSANPPGAFF.

This clone was recorded a few times. The chain joins TRBV6-6 to TRBJ2-7, with a possible D match to TRBD1 (5 bases). The V end was cut by 0 bases, the J end by 9 bases, with 9 bases between. Germline V gives CDR1 MNHNY, CDR2 SVGAGI (reference sequence). This CDR3 has 12 amino acids. DNA for the CDR3: TGTGCCAGCAGTTACTCGGGGCAGGGGCAGTACTTC. Translation: CASSYSGQGQYF.

The chain links TRBV29-1 to TRBJ1-4, with 7 bases that match TRBD1. Germline trimming cut 7 bases from V and 1 base from J; bases unmatched to any gene: 3. This CDR3 has 13 amino acids. The germline CDR1 and CDR2 sequences are SQVTM and ANQGSEA. CDR3 in DNA: TGCAGCGGGGGGGACAGAACTAATGAAAAACTGTTTTTT. Amino acid sequence: CSGGDRTNEKLFF.

This CDR3 reads CASSSASLFTDTQYF. The CDR3 DNA is TGTGCCAGCAGTTCTGCCAGTCTCTTCACAGATACGCAGTATTTT. The chain is built from TRBV27 and TRBJ2-3, with D hard to call. Germline V gene data show CDR1 as MNHEY and CDR2 as SMNVEV (reference sequence). This CDR3 comprises 15 residues. The V end lost 4 bases, the J end lost 2 bases, and 13 bases lay between the germline ends.

This chain joins TRBV11-1 and TRBJ2-3; 12 bases map to TRBD2. The CDR3 has 17 residues. The V gene's germline CDR1 is SGHAT and CDR2 FQDESV (reference sequence). V shed 1 base and J 8 bases; nucleotides not matched to a gene: 10. The CDR3 loop is CASSLVSRLAGDGTQYF. The CDR3 coding sequence is TGTGCCAGCAGCTTAGTGTCGCGACTAGCGGGAGATGGTACGCAGTATTTT.

The chain is built from TRBV7-3 and TRBJ2-3; TRBD2 aligns across 13 bases. Germline trimming cut 3 bases from V and 1 base from J; bases unmatched to any gene: 1. This CDR3 is 16 amino acids long. In germline, CDR1 is SGHTA, CDR2 FQGTGA. The CDR3 loop is CASSFTSGRGTDTQYF. The CDR3, as DNA: TGTGCCAGCAGCTTCACTAGCGGGAGGGGCACAGATACGCAGTATTTT. The whole variable domain, filled in from reference TRBV7-3 and TRBJ2-3, reads GAGVSQTPSNKVTEKGKYVELRCDPISGHTALYWYRQSLGQGPEFLIYFQGTGAADDSGLPNDRFFAVRPEGSVSTLKIQRTERGDSAVYLCASSFTSGRGTDTQYFGPGTRLTVL.

This chain joins TRBV28 and TRBJ2-3; tentative D call: TRBD1 (5 bases). Germline V gene sequence: CDR1 MDHEN, CDR2 SYDVKM. With 6 bases removed from V and 2 bases from J, the gap between germline ends came to 12 bases. CDR3 length: 14 residues. The CDR3 DNA follows: TGTGCCAGCAGCAACCAGGGAAACACAGATACGCAGTATTTT. This sequence encodes CASSNQGNTDTQYF.

The V gene is TRBV19, the J gene TRBJ2-1; D uncertain. The CDR3 spans 13 residues. Germline V gives CDR1 LNHDA, CDR2 SQIVND (reference sequence). With 8 bases removed from V and 2 bases from J, the gap between germline ends came to 10 bases. CDR3 protein: CASGRLAYNEQFF. CDR3 DNA: TGTGCCAGTGGCCGGTTGGCCTACAATGAGCAGTTCTTC.